The source of this T cell receptor (beta chain) is a study of cytomegalovirus exposure and HLA in healthy donors. Study-wide results and caveats: It was 150 or so TCR beta chains that were listed as cytomegalovirus-associated.

Details on this clone: What it binds is not known.

The PCR had 60 Vbeta and 13 Jbeta primers. Sequencing was performed with immunoSEQ multiplex PCR; in TCRdb, only in-frame clones are kept and a portion is missing. This specimen shows about 46,000 clones; the ten leading clones hold more than 0.95%. Germline-derived CDR1 and CDR2 are LNHDA and SQIVND (reference sequence). The V gene end was trimmed by 4 bases and the J gene end by 0 bases; junction bases not matched to a gene: 3. The CDR3 runs 15 residues. The clonotype originates from a woman in her thirties or forties in good health and CMV-seronegative. The sequenced sample was PBMCs. This chain joins TRBV19 and TRBJ1-2, with 9 bases fitting TRBD1. CDR3: CASSTGTGTNYGYTF. The CDR3 DNA is TGTGCCAGTAGTACCGGGACAGGGACTAACTATGGCTACACCTTC.